This T cell receptor beta chain was sequenced for a study of cytomegalovirus exposure and HLA in healthy donors. Study overall: In a later analysis, the 90 to 150 validation repertoires were reported to have used the same platform as the 600 to 700 first-cohort repertoires.

The method was immunoSEQ multiplex PCR; TCRdb's version includes in-frame clones alone and lacks a portion of them. The table lists roughly 120,000 clones, approximately 88% of them singletons. Broader study findings: A few CMV-associated chains proved CMV antigen-specific in vitro. 150 or so TCR beta chains were listed as cytomegalovirus-associated. It was reported that the classifier diagnosed cytomegalovirus status with high specificity and sensitivity in both the original and validation cohorts.

This clone appeared a single time. Its antigen is undetermined. The CDR3 totals 14 residues. Trimming removed 5 bases from V and 4 bases from J; junction bases left unmatched: 7. CDR1 is SGHRS and CDR2 is YFSETQ in the germline V gene. The V call is TRBV5-1, the J call TRBJ2-7; 9 bases match TRBD1. The sequenced sample was PBMCs. The receptor's source is a woman aged 25 to 45 in good health and CMV-seropositive. The DNA of the CDR3 is TGCGCCAGCAGTCGCGGGACAGGGTATTACGAGCAGTACTTC. Encoded protein: CASSRGTGYYEQYF.